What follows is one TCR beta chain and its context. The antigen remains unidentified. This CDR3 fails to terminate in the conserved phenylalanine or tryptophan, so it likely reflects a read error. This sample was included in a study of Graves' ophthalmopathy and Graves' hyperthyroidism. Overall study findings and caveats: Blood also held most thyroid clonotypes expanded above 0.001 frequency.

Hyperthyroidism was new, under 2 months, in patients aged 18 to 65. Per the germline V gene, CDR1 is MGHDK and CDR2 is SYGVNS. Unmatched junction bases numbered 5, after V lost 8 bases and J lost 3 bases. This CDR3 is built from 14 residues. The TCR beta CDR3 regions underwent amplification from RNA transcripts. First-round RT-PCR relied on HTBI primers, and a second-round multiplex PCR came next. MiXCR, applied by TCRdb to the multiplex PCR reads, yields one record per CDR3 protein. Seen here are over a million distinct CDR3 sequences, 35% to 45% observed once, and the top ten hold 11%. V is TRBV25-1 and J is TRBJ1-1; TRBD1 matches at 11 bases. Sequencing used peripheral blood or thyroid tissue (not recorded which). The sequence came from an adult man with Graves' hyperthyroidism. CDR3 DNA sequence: TGTGCCAGCGGGAAGGGACAGGGGGACACTGAAGCTTTCCTT. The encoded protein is CASGKGQGDTEAFL.